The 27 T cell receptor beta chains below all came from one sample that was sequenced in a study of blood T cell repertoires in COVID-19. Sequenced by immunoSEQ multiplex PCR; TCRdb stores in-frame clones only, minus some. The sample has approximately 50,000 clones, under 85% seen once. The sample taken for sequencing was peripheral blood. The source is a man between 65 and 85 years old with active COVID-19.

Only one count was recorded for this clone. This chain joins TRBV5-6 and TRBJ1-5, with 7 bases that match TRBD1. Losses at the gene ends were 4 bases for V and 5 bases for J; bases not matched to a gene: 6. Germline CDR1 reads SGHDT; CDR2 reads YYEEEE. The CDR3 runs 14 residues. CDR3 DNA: TGTGCCAGCAGCCTGGGACAGTACTATCAGCCCCAGCATTTT. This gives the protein CASSLGQYYQPQHF.

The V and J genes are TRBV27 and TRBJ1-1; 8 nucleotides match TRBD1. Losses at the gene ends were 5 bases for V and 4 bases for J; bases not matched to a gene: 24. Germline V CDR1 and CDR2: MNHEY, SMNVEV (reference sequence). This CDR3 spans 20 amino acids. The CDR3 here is CASSLGESDRVANWGTEAFF. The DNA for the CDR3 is TGTGCCAGCAGTCTTGGGGAATCGGACAGGGTGGCAAACTGGGGCACTGAAGCTTTCTTT.

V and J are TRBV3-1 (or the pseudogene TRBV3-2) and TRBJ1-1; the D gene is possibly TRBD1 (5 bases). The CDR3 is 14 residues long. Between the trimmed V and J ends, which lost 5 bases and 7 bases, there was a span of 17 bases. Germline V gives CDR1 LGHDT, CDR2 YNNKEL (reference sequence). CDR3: CASSFKGSGVEAFF. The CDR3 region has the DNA TGTGCCAGCAGCTTCAAGGGGTCGGGGGTTGAAGCTTTCTTT.

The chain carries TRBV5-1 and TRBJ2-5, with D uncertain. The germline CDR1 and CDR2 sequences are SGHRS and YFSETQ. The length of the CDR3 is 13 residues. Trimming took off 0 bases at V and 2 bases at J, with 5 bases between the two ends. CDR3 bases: TGCGCCAGCAGCTTGGGTCAGCAAGAGACCCAGTACTTC. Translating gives CASSLGQQETQYF.

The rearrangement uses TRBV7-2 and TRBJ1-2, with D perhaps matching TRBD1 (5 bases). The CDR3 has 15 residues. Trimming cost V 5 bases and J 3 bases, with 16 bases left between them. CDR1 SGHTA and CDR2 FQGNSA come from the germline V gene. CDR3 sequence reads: CASSPSARDHYGYTF. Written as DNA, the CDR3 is TGTGCCAGCAGCCCGTCGGCCAGGGATCACTATGGCTACACCTTC. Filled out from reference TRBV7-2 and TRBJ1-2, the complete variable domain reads GAGVSQSPSNKVTEKGKDVELRCDPISGHTALYWYRQSLGQGLEFLIYFQGNSAPDKSGLPSDRFSAERTGGSVSTLTIQRTQQEDSAVYLCASSPSARDHYGYTFGSGTRLTVV.

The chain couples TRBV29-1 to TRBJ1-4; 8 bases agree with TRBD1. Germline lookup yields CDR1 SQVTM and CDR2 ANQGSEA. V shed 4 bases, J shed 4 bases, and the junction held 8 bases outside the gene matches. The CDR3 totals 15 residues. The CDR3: CSVGSQGADNEKLFF. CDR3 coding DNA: TGCAGCGTTGGATCGCAGGGGGCTGATAATGAAAAACTGTTTTTT. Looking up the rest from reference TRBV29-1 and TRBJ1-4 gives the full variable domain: SAVISQKPSRDICQRGTSLTIQCQVDSQVTMMFWYRQQPGQSLTLIATANQGSEATYESGFVIDKFPISRPNLTFSTLTVSNMSPEDSSIYLCSVGSQGADNEKLFFGSGTQLSVL.

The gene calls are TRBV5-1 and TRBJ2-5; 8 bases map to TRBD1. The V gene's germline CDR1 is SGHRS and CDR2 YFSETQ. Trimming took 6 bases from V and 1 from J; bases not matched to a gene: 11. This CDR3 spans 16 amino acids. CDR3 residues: CASTPGTGAIQETQYF. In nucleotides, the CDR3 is TGCGCCAGCACCCCGGGGACAGGAGCCATCCAAGAGACCCAGTACTTC.

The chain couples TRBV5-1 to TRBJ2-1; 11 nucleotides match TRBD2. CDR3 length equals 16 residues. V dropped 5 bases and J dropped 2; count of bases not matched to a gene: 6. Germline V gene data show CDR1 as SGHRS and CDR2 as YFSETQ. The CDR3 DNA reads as TGCGCCAGCAGTAGCGGGGGGGCCAGGGCCTACAATGAGCAGTTCTTC. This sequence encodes CASSSGGARAYNEQFF.

The CDR3 reads CASSLQGSMNTEAFF. The CDR3 nucleotides read TGTGCCAGCAGCTTGCAGGGGTCGATGAACACTGAAGCTTTCTTT. The V and J genes are TRBV11-2 and TRBJ1-1; D might be TRBD1 (6 bases). Deletions cut 3 bases from V and 0 bases from J, with 11 bases between. This CDR3 has 15 residues. The germline V gene encodes CDR1 SGHAT and CDR2 FQNNGV. Supplemented by reference TRBV11-2 and TRBJ1-1, the full variable domain reads EAGVAQSPRYKIIEKRQSVAFWCNPISGHATLYWYQQILGQGPKLLIQFQNNGVVDDSQLPKDRFSAERLKGVDSTLKIQPAKLEDSAVYLCASSLQGSMNTEAFFGQGTRLTVV.

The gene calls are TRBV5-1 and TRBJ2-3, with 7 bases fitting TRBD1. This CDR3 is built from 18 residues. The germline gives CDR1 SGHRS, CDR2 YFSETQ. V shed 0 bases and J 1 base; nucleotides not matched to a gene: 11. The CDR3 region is CASSLEAGGALGTDTQYF. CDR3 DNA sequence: TGCGCCAGCAGCTTGGAGGCAGGGGGAGCCCTTGGCACAGATACGCAGTATTTT. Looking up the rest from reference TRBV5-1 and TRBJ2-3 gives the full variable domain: KAGVTQTPRYLIKTRGQQVTLSCSPISGHRSVSWYQQTPGQGLQFLFEYFSETQRNKGNFPGRFSGRQFSNSRSEMNVSTLELGDSALYLCASSLEAGGALGTDTQYFGPGTRLTVL.

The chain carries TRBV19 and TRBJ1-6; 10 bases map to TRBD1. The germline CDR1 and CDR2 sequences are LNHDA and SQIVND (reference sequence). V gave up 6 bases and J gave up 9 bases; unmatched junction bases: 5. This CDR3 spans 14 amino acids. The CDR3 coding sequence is TGTGCCAGTAGCGCGACAGGGGGCAGTTCACCCCTCCACTTT. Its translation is CASSATGGSSPLHF.

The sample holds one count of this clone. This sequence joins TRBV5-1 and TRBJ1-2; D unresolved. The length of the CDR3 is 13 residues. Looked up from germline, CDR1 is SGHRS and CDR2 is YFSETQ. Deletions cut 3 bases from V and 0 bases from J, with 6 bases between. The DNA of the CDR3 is TGCGCCAGCAGCTCCGTATCTAACTATGGCTACACCTTC. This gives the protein CASSSVSNYGYTF.

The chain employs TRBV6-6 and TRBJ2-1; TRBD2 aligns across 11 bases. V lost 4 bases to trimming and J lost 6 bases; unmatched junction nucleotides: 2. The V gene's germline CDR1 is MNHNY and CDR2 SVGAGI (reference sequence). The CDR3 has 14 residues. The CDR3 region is CASSSTSGINEQFF. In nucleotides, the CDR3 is TGTGCCAGCAGTTCGACTAGCGGGATCAATGAGCAGTTCTTC.

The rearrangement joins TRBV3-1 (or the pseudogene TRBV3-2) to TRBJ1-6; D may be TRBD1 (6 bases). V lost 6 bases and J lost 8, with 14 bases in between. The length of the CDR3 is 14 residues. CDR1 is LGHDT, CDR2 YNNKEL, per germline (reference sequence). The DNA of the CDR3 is TGTGCCAGCAGTCGAAGACAGGCGGATTCACCCCTCCACTTT. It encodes CASSRRQADSPLHF.

The CDR3 DNA reads TGTGCCAGCAGCTTGCCGACAGGGGAGGAGCAGTACTTC. Encoded protein: CASSLPTGEEQYF. V and J are TRBV5-6 and TRBJ2-7; 8 bases align to TRBD1. The CDR3 length is 13 residues. The V gene's germline CDR1 is SGHDT and CDR2 YYEEEE. The ends lost 1 base at V and 7 bases at J; junction bases unmatched: 4.

CDR3 in amino acids: CASIRQPGEKLFF. The CDR3 bases are TGTGCCAGCATTCGACAGCCTGGTGAAAAACTGTTTTTT. The rearrangement uses TRBV2 and TRBJ1-4; a possible D gene is TRBD1 (5 bases). This CDR3 is built from 13 residues. Germline CDR1 SNHLY, CDR2 FYNNEI. Trimming took off 7 bases at V and 7 bases at J, with 13 bases between the two ends.

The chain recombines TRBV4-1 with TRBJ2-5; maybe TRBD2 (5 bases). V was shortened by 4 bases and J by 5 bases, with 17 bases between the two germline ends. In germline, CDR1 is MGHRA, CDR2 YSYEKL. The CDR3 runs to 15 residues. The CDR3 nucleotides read TGCGCCAGCAGCCCCGGCCCCAAATTAGCGGAGACCCAGTACTTC. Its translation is CASSPGPKLAETQYF.

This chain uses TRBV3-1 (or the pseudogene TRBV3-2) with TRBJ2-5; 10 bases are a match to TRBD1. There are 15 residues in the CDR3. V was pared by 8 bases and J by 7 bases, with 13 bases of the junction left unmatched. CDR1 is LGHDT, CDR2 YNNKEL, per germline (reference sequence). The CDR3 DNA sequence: TGTGCCAGCCACCGACAGGGGGCGCCTTTGTTGACCCAGTACTTC. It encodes CASHRQGAPLLTQYF.

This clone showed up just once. CDR3 in amino acids: CASSYSGTSTDTQYF. Written as DNA, the CDR3 is TGTGCCAGCAGTTACTCTGGGACTAGCACAGATACGCAGTATTTT. This chain connects TRBV6-5 to TRBJ2-3, with a weak D call TRBD2 (6 bases). V dropped 0 bases and J dropped 0 bases, with 7 bases sitting between them. In germline, CDR1 is MNHEY, CDR2 SVGAGI. CDR3 length equals 15 residues.

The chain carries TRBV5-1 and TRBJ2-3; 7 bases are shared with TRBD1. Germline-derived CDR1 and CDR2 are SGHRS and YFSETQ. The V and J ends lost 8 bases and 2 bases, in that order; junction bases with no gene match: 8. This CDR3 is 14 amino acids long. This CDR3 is CASAQTGTTDTQYF. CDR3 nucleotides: TGCGCCAGTGCCCAGACAGGGACCACAGATACGCAGTATTTT.

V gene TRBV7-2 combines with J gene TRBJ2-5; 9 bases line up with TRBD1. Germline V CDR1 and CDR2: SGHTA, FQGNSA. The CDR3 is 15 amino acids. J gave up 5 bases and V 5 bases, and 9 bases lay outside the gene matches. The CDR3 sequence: CASSPTGTGMETQYF. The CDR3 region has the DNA TGTGCCAGCAGCCCAACCGGGACAGGGATGGAGACCCAGTACTTC.

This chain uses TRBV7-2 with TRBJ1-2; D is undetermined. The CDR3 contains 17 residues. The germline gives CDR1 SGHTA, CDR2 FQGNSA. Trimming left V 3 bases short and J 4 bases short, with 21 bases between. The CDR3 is CASSFPDDYLSGYGYTF. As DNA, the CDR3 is TGTGCCAGCAGCTTTCCCGATGATTACCTCTCGGGCTATGGCTACACCTTC. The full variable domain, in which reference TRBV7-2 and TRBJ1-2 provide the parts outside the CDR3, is GAGVSQSPSNKVTEKGKDVELRCDPISGHTALYWYRQSLGQGLEFLIYFQGNSAPDKSGLPSDRFSAERTGGSVSTLTIQRTQQEDSAVYLCASSFPDDYLSGYGYTFGSGTRLTVV.

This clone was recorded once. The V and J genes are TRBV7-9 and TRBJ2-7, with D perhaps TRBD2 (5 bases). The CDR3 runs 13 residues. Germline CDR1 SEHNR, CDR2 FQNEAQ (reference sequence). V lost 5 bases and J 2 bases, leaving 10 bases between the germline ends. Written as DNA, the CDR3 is TGTGCCAGCAGCACGGACTGGGCCTACGAGCAGTACTTC. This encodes CASSTDWAYEQYF.

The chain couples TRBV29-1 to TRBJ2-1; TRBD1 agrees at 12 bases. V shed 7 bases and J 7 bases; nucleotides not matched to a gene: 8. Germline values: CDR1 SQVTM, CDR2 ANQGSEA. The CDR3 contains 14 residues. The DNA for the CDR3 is TGCAGCGCCGGGGACAGGGGGCCGAGGAATGAGCAGTTCTTC. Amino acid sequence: CSAGDRGPRNEQFF.

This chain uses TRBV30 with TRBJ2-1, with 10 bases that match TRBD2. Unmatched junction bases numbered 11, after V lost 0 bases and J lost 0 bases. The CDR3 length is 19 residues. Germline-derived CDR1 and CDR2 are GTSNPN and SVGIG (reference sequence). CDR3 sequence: CAWSVRPGTSVRSYNEQFF. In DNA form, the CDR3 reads TGTGCCTGGAGTGTACGTCCCGGGACTAGCGTCCGCTCCTACAATGAGCAGTTCTTC.

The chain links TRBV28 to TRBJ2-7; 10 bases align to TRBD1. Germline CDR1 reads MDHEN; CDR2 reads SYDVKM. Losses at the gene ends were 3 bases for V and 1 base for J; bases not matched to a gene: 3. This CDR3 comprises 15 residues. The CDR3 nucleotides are TGTGCCAGCAGTTTTTCGGACAGGGGGTCCTACGAGCAGTACTTC. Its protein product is CASSFSDRGSYEQYF.

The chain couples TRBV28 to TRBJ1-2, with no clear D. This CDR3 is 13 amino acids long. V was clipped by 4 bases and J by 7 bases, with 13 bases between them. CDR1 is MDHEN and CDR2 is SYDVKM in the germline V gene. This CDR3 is CASSSLQSGGYTF. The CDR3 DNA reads TGTGCCAGCAGTTCTCTCCAGTCAGGTGGCTACACCTTC.